These 9 T cell receptor beta chains share one sample of origin, sequenced in a study of blood T cell repertoires in COVID-19. Generated by immunoSEQ multiplex PCR, the TCRdb table keeps only in-frame clones and is missing some. Here the sample spans 80,000 to 85,000 clones, around 88% being singletons. The material sequenced was peripheral blood. The origin of the receptors is a woman older than 75 with acute or convalescent COVID-19.

V and J are TRBV18 and TRBJ1-3, with 7 bases that match TRBD1. Germline CDR1 is KGHSH and CDR2 is LQKENI. The CDR3 has 16 amino acids. V lost 5 bases, J lost 2 bases, and 9 bases stayed unmatched. The CDR3 DNA is TGTGCCAGCTCAGATTATCTTGGGACAGCTGGAAACACCATATATTTT. Translation gives CASSDYLGTAGNTIYF.

V and J are TRBV7-2 and TRBJ1-1; D possibly corresponds to TRBD1 (5 bases). This CDR3 has 12 residues. Trimming left V 5 bases short and J 7 bases short, with 11 bases between. Germline loops: CDR1 SGHTA, CDR2 FQGNSA. The CDR3 region is CASSRGGFEAFF. CDR3 sequence (DNA): TGTGCCAGCAGCCGGGGGGGGTTTGAAGCTTTCTTT. Full variable domain (remainder filled in from reference TRBV7-2 and TRBJ1-1): GAGVSQSPSNKVTEKGKDVELRCDPISGHTALYWYRQSLGQGLEFLIYFQGNSAPDKSGLPSDRFSAERTGGSVSTLTIQRTQQEDSAVYLCASSRGGFEAFFGQGTRLTVV.

This clone appeared a single time. The rearrangement uses TRBV9 and TRBJ1-3, with TRBD1 matching over 7 bases. CDR1 is SGDLS, CDR2 YYNGEE, per germline. Trimming at V came to 0 bases and at J to 3 bases, leaving 6 bases not matched to a gene. This CDR3 is 16 amino acids long. The CDR3 protein is CASSVDPGGGGNTIYF. The DNA of the CDR3 is TGTGCCAGCAGCGTAGATCCAGGGGGAGGTGGAAACACCATATATTTT.

This chain links TRBV18 with TRBJ2-5; the D gene is possibly TRBD2 (6 bases). Germline-derived CDR1 and CDR2 are KGHSH and LQKENI. Trimming took off 1 base at V and 3 bases at J, with 9 bases between the two ends. This CDR3 contains 14 residues. The CDR3 loop is CASSPRRDKETQYF. DNA for the CDR3: TGTGCCAGCTCACCACGGCGGGATAAAGAGACCCAGTACTTC.

The CDR3 bases are TGTGCCAGCAGGGACTGGAACACCGGGGAGCTGTTTTTT. This gives the protein CASRDWNTGELFF. The chain recombines TRBV6-5 with TRBJ2-2; D possibly corresponds to TRBD2 (5 bases). Germline CDR1 reads MNHEY; CDR2 reads SVGAGI. V was trimmed by 6 bases and J by 1 base, leaving 6 bases between them. The CDR3 has 13 amino acids.

The chain links TRBV13 to TRBJ2-1, with D possibly being TRBD1 (6 bases). The CDR3 is 16 residues long. V was clipped by 5 bases and J by 0 bases, with 14 bases between them. Germline V CDR1 and CDR2: PRHDT, FYEKMQ (reference sequence). The chain's CDR3 is CASSTRDTSSYNEQFF. The CDR3 DNA sequence: TGTGCCAGCAGCACCCGGGACACGAGCTCCTACAATGAGCAGTTCTTC.

CDR3 in DNA: TGTGCCAGCAGGCCTGGACAGGGACTCTCCAATGAGCAGTTCTTC. Residues: CASRPGQGLSNEQFF. The J gene is TRBJ2-1, the V gene TRBV7-3, with 8 bases aligning to TRBD1. This CDR3 has 15 residues. V shed 6 bases, J shed 6 bases, and the junction held 10 bases outside the gene matches. CDR1 SGHTA and CDR2 FQGTGA come from the germline V gene.

The genes are TRBV19 and TRBJ1-2; D gene ambiguous. Germline V gene lookup returns CDR1 LNHDA and CDR2 SQIVND (reference sequence). The ends were cut back, 5 bases at V and 7 bases at J, with 11 bases in the middle. The CDR3 length is 12 residues. As DNA, the CDR3 is TGTGCCAGTAGTCCCCGACATTTTGGCTACACCTTC. Protein sequence: CASSPRHFGYTF.

The table lists this clone with a count of one. The V gene is TRBV19, the J gene TRBJ1-3; D is unclear. The CDR3 runs 14 residues. V was cut by 6 bases and J by 0 bases, with 9 bases left in between. Germline CDR1 and CDR2: LNHDA and SQIVND (reference sequence). CDR3 amino acids: CASSLRDSGNTIYF. The CDR3 nucleotides read TGTGCCAGTAGCCTACGGGACTCTGGAAACACCATATATTTT.